The next 22 T cell receptor beta chains were all read from a single sample in a study of blood T cell repertoires in COVID-19. Clones were read by immunoSEQ multiplex PCR, and TCRdb kept only the in-frame ones, dropping some. Of about 250,000 clones listed, around nine tenths are singletons. The source material was peripheral blood. The source is a man between 18 and 35 years old with active or convalescent COVID-19.

The CDR3: CASSEQEPQETQYF. The CDR3 region has the DNA TGTGCCAGCAGCGAACAGGAACCTCAAGAGACCCAGTACTTC. The chain links TRBV6-2 or TRBV6-3 to TRBJ2-5, with D perhaps TRBD1 (5 bases). This CDR3 is 14 amino acids long. Deletions cut 6 bases from V and 2 bases from J, with 13 bases between. Germline values: CDR1 MNHEY, CDR2 SVGEGT.

The chain links TRBV6-5 to TRBJ2-1, with D perhaps TRBD2 (5 bases). The CDR3 extends over 14 amino acids. Germline V gene lookup returns CDR1 MNHEY and CDR2 SVGAGI. V dropped 6 bases and J dropped 6 bases, with 15 bases sitting between them. The CDR3 DNA follows: TGTGCCAGCAGGGAGGAGGTCCGCGGCAATGAGCAGTTCTTC. Translated, it gives CASREEVRGNEQFF.

The chain has TRBV4-3 and TRBJ1-4; TRBD1 is a possible D gene (5 bases). Trimming took off 4 bases at V and 8 bases at J, with 14 bases between the two ends. This CDR3 region has 14 residues. From germline, CDR1 is LGHNA and CDR2 YSLEER. For the CDR3, the DNA is TGCGCCAGCAGCCGTCTCCTCGGGGGGGAAAAACTGTTTTTT. This codes for CASSRLLGGEKLFF.

J is TRBJ1-5 and V is TRBV28; the match to TRBD1 covers 7 bases. Germline CDR1 MDHEN, CDR2 SYDVKM. Trimming removed 6 bases from V and 9 bases from J; junction bases left unmatched: 8. The CDR3 consists of 13 residues. CDR3 region: CASRTGYLRPQHF. The CDR3 bases are TGTGCCAGCAGGACAGGGTACCTCCGGCCCCAGCATTTT.

V and J are TRBV6-5 and TRBJ1-1; a weak D match, TRBD1 (5 bases). This CDR3 spans 14 amino acids. Trimming took off 10 bases at V and 1 base at J, with 16 bases between the two ends. Germline-derived CDR1 and CDR2 are MNHEY and SVGAGI. The CDR3 DNA reads as TGTGCCACCCTATCACGGGGGGAGAACACTGAAGCTTTCTTT. Residues: CATLSRGENTEAFF.

The chain joins TRBV4-3 to TRBJ1-1, with TRBD1 matching over 8 bases. Germline CDR1 is LGHNA and CDR2 is YSLEER. CDR3 length: 16 amino acids. Trimming removed 1 base from V and 0 bases from J; junction bases left unmatched: 4. CDR3 residues: CASSQGGTGLNTEAFF. The CDR3 nucleotides are TGCGCCAGCAGCCAAGGAGGGACAGGCCTGAACACTGAAGCTTTCTTT.

In DNA, the CDR3 is TGTGCCACCAGCAGAGGACAGGGTGGCTACACCTTC. It specifies CATSRGQGGYTF. The chain couples TRBV15 to TRBJ1-2, with 7 nucleotides matching TRBD1. After removal of 1 base from V and 7 bases from J, the junction contained 0 bases not matched to a gene. The CDR3 is 12 residues long. Germline lookup yields CDR1 LNHNV and CDR2 YYDKDF (reference sequence). Looking up the rest from reference TRBV15 and TRBJ1-2 gives the full variable domain: DAMVIQNPRYQVTQFGKPVTLSCSQTLNHNVMYWYQQKSSQAPKLLFHYYDKDFNNEADTPDNFQSRRPNTSFCFLDIRSPGLGDTAMYLCATSRGQGGYTFGSGTRLTVV.

The J gene is TRBJ1-1, the V gene TRBV28, with TRBD1 matching over 10 bases. Germline CDR1 reads MDHEN; CDR2 reads SYDVKM. After removal of 7 bases from V and 4 bases from J, the junction contained 6 bases not matched to a gene. This CDR3 has 14 residues. The CDR3 bases are TGTGCCAGCACCCGGACAGGGGGACTCACTGAAGCTTTCTTT. As protein: CASTRTGGLTEAFF.

Points on this clone: At one boundary the junction diverges from the germline segment, which might be a read error. The V gene is TRBV6-5, the J gene TRBJ2-7; 9 bases map to TRBD1. Germline values: CDR1 MNHEY, CDR2 SVGAGI. This CDR3 has 15 residues. The CDR3 DNA sequence: TGTGCCAGCAGTTACTCAGGGACAGGGAGCTACGGGCAGTACTTC. Encoded protein: CASSYSGTGSYGQYF.

This clone was observed a single time. V usage is TRBV13 and J usage is TRBJ1-2; 9 nucleotides line up with TRBD1. J was trimmed by 4 bases and V by 5 bases; bases with no gene match: 8. Germline V gene data show CDR1 as PRHDT and CDR2 as FYEKMQ (reference sequence). The CDR3 contains 15 residues. CDR3 residues: CASSIPTGGVYGYTF. The CDR3, as DNA: TGTGCCAGCAGCATCCCGACAGGGGGGGTCTATGGCTACACCTTC.

The genes are TRBV6-5 and TRBJ1-2, with D tentatively TRBD1 (6 bases). CDR3 length: 14 residues. V was cut by 8 bases and J by 0 bases, with 13 bases left in between. Germline V CDR1 and CDR2: MNHEY, SVGAGI. CDR3 sequence: CASGSPGANYGYTF. In DNA form, the CDR3 reads TGTGCCAGCGGGTCGCCAGGGGCTAACTATGGCTACACCTTC.

The chain carries TRBV3-1 (or the pseudogene TRBV3-2) and TRBJ1-2, with a tentative D call TRBD1 (6 bases). The CDR3 consists of 13 residues. Germline-derived CDR1 and CDR2 are LGHDT and YNNKEL (reference sequence). Between the trimmed V and J ends, which lost 4 bases and 7 bases, there was a span of 13 bases. For the CDR3, the DNA is TGTGCCAGCAGCCTGGGACAAATTGTTGGCTACACCTTC. Its translation: CASSLGQIVGYTF.

The chain combines TRBV7-9 with TRBJ2-7; 11 bases are shared with TRBD2. The CDR3 extends over 17 amino acids. V lost 1 base, J lost 4 bases, and 9 bases stayed unmatched. Germline V gives CDR1 SEHNR, CDR2 FQNEAQ (reference sequence). This chain's CDR3 is CASSLVVLAGGKYEQYF. The CDR3, as DNA: TGTGCCAGCAGCTTAGTGGTGCTAGCGGGAGGAAAGTACGAGCAGTACTTC. The entire variable domain, with the rest obtained from reference TRBV7-9 and TRBJ2-7, is as follows: DTGVSQNPRHKITKRGQNVTFRCDPISEHNRLYWYRQTLGQGPEFLTYFQNEAQLEKSRLLSDRFSAERPKGSFSTLEIQRTEQGDSAMYLCASSLVVLAGGKYEQYFGPGTRLTVT.

This clone has a single count. This sequence joins TRBV4-3 and TRBJ2-2; a possible D gene is TRBD2 (6 bases). The CDR3 totals 16 residues. V lost 0 bases and J 5 bases, leaving 13 bases between the germline ends. In germline, CDR1 is LGHNA, CDR2 YSLEER. CDR3 in DNA: TGCGCCAGCAGCCAAGAGACGGGAGTGGGGACCGGGGAGCTGTTTTTT. Protein: CASSQETGVGTGELFF.

The chain carries TRBV5-4 and TRBJ1-2; 8 positions match TRBD1. The CDR3 spans 13 residues. V shed 4 bases, J shed 4 bases, and the junction held 3 bases outside the gene matches. CDR1 and CDR2 (germline): SGHNT, YYREEE (reference sequence). The CDR3 DNA is TGTGCCAGCAGCGATACAGGGGGCTATGGCTACACCTTC. Translation: CASSDTGGYGYTF.

The rearrangement uses TRBV27 and TRBJ1-5; D is unclear. Germline V lookup: CDR1 MNHEY, CDR2 SMNVEV (reference sequence). Between the trimmed V and J ends, which lost 5 bases and 7 bases, there was a span of 18 bases. The CDR3 has 15 residues. CDR3 in DNA: TGTGCCAGCAGTGTGAATAGGCACCCCGGGCAGCCCCAGCATTTT. Its translation is CASSVNRHPGQPQHF.

The CDR3 is CASSHGTFNEQFF. In DNA, the CDR3 is TGTGCCAGCAGCCATGGGACTTTTAATGAGCAGTTCTTC. This rearrangement joins TRBV7-6 to TRBJ2-1; perhaps TRBD2 as D (6 bases). From germline, CDR1 is SGHVS and CDR2 FNYEAQ. The V end lost 5 bases, the J end lost 7 bases, and 12 bases lay between the germline ends. CDR3 size: 13 residues.

The V and J genes are TRBV24-1 and TRBJ1-2; the D is unclear. V was trimmed by 7 bases and J by 5 bases, leaving 7 bases between them. The CDR3 sequence is 11 residues long. Germline loops: CDR1 KGHDR, CDR2 SFDVKD. The CDR3 spells CATSHEYGYTF. The CDR3 nucleotides are TGTGCCACCAGCCACGAGTATGGCTACACCTTC.

The chain employs TRBV7-9 and TRBJ1-2, with TRBD1 matching 7 bases. Germline-derived CDR1 and CDR2 are SEHNR and FQNEAQ (reference sequence). The V gene end was trimmed by 4 bases and the J gene end by 7 bases; junction bases not matched to a gene: 6. CDR3 length: 13 residues. The CDR3 loop is CASSSGTVLGYTF. In DNA form, the CDR3 reads TGTGCCAGCAGCTCCGGGACAGTACTTGGCTACACCTTC.

This chain connects TRBV24-1 to TRBJ2-4, with D hard to call. This CDR3 comprises 15 residues. Trimming removed 3 bases at V and 1 base at J, with 9 bases between. Germline values: CDR1 KGHDR, CDR2 SFDVKD. CDR3 coding DNA: TGTGCCACCAGTGATGCGACACTTGCCAAAAACATTCAGTACTTC. It specifies CATSDATLAKNIQYF.

This clone came up a few times. This sequence joins TRBV18 and TRBJ1-3; tentatively, D is TRBD1 (5 bases). The length of the CDR3 is 16 residues. V was trimmed by 2 bases and J by 0 bases, leaving 11 bases between them. Germline CDR1 is KGHSH and CDR2 is LQKENI. CDR3 loop: CASSPVAGSSGNTIYF. The CDR3 DNA reads TGTGCCAGCTCACCAGTTGCAGGGTCCTCTGGAAACACCATATATTTT.

For this clone: The sample contains more than one DNA sequence encoding this CDR3. The rearrangement joins TRBV29-1 to TRBJ1-1; TRBD1 aligns across 8 bases. After removal of 7 bases from V and 2 bases from J, the junction contained 6 bases not matched to a gene. The CDR3 has 13 amino acids. Germline V CDR1 and CDR2: SQVTM, ANQGSEA. CDR3 nucleotide sequence: TGCAGCGCTAGGACAGGGTTAAACACTGAAGCTTTCTTT. This encodes CSARTGLNTEAFF. The complete variable domain, with remaining parts taken from reference TRBV29-1 and TRBJ1-1, reads SAVISQKPSRDICQRGTSLTIQCQVDSQVTMMFWYRQQPGQSLTLIATANQGSEATYESGFVIDKFPISRPNLTFSTLTVSNMSPEDSSIYLCSARTGLNTEAFFGQGTRLTVV.